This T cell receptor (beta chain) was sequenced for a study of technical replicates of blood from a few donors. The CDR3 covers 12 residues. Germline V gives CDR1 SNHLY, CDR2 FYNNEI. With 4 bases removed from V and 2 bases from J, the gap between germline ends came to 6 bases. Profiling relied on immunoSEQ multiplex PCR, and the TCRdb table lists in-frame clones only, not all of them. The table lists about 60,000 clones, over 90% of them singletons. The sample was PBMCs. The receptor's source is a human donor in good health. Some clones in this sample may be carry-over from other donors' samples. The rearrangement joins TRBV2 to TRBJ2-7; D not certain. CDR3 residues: CASSVAPYEQYF. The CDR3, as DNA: TGTGCCAGCAGTGTGGCCCCCTACGAGCAGTACTTC.